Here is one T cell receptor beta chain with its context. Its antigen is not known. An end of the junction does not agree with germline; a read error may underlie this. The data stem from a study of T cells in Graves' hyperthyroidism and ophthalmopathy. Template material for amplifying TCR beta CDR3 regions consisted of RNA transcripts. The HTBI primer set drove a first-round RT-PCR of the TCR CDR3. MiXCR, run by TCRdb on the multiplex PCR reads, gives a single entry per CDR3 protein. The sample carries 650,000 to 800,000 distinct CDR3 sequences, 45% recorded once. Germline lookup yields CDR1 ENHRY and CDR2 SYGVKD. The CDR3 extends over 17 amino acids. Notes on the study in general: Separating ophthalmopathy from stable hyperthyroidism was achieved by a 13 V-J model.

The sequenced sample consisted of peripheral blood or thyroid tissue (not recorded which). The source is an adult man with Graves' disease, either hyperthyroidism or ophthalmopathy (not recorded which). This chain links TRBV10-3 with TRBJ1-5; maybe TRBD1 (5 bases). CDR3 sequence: CASSEWRQGMGDQPQHF. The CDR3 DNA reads TGTGCCAGCAGTGAATGGAGGCAGGGAATGGGTGATCAGCCCCAGCATTTT.